This entry concerns a single TCR beta chain. Its matching antigen is unknown. The V gene end was trimmed by 5 bases and the J gene end by 7 bases; junction bases not matched to a gene: 11. Germline V lookup: CDR1 SGHNT, CDR2 YENEEA. The CDR3 length is 14 residues. The record originates from a study of tumor-infiltrating lymphocytes in localized non-small cell lung cancer. Turning to the study itself: Resected tumor was paired with non-adjacent uninvolved lung from the same patient. Study conclusions and caveats: IM1 and IM2 tumors showed no difference in T-cell fraction.

Measured with immunoSEQ multiplex PCR; TCRdb has only the in-frame clones, and not every one. This table has 15,000 to 20,000 clones, 60% to 85% appearing once. The TCR originated in a human donor with non-small cell lung cancer. The V gene is TRBV11-3, the J gene TRBJ2-7; TRBD1 aligns across 7 bases. The sample comprised lung tumor tissue. The CDR3 DNA is TGTGCCAGCAGCCCTACTACAGGGGCGGGTGAGCAGTACTTC. This sequence encodes CASSPTTGAGEQYF.